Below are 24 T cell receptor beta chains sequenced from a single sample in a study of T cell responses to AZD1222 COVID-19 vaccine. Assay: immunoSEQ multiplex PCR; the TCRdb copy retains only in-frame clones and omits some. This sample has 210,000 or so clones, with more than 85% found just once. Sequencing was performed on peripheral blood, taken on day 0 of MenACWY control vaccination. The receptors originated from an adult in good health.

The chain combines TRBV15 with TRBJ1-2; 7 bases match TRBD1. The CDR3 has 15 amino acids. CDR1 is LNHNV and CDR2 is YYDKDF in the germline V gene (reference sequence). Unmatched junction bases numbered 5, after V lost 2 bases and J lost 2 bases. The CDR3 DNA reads TGTGCCACCAGCAGACTACAGACAGGGAACTATGGCTACACCTTC. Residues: CATSRLQTGNYGYTF. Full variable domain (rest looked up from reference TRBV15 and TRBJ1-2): DAMVIQNPRYQVTQFGKPVTLSCSQTLNHNVMYWYQQKSSQAPKLLFHYYDKDFNNEADTPDNFQSRRPNTSFCFLDIRSPGLGDTAMYLCATSRLQTGNYGYTFGSGTRLTVV.

The CDR3 protein is CASSPHESGIYEQYF. CDR3 nucleotides: TGTGCCAGCAGTCCCCACGAGAGCGGGATCTACGAGCAGTACTTC. The chain is built from TRBV6-2 or TRBV6-3 and TRBJ2-7; 7 bases map to TRBD2. V shed 5 bases, J shed 3 bases, and the junction held 10 bases outside the gene matches. The CDR3 is made up of 15 amino acids. Per germline, CDR1 MNHEY and CDR2 SVGEGT.

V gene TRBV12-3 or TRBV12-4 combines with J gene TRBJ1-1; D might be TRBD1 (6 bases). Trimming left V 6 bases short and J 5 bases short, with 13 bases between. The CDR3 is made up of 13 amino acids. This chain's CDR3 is CASSSTGRTEAFF. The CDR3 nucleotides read TGTGCCAGCAGCTCCACAGGGAGGACTGAAGCTTTCTTT.

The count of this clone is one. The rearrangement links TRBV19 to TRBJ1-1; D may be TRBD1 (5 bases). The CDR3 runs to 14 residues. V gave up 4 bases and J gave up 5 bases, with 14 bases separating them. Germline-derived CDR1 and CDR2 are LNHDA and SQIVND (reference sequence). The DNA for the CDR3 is TGTGCCAGTAGTAATCCCGGGGGAGGTACTGAAGCTTTCTTT. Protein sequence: CASSNPGGGTEAFF.

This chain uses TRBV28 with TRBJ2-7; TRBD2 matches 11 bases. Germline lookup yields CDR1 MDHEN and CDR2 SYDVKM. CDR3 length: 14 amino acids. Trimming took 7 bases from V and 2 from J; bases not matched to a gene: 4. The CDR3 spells CASTPSGGPYEQYF. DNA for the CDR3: TGTGCCAGCACCCCTAGCGGGGGGCCCTACGAGCAGTACTTC.

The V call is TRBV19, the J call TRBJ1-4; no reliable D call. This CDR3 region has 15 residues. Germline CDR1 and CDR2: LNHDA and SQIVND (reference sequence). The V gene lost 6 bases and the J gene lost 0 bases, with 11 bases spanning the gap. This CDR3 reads CASSETDATNEKLFF. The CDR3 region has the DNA TGTGCCAGTAGCGAGACGGACGCAACTAATGAAAAACTGTTTTTT.

CDR3 sequence (DNA): TGCAGTGCTAGAGAGATGGGCTACACCTTC. Its protein is CSAREMGYTF. The V and J genes are TRBV20-1 and TRBJ1-2, with unresolved D. Germline CDR1 is DFQATT and CDR2 is SNEGSKA (reference sequence). Trimming pared 0 bases from V and 8 bases from J, leaving 4 bases between. The CDR3 totals 10 residues.

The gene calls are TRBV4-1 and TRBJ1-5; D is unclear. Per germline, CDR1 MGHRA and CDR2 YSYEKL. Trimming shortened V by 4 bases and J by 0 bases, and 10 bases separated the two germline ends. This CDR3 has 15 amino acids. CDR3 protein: CASSRTGNSNQPQHF. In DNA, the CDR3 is TGCGCCAGCAGCCGGACGGGGAATAGCAATCAGCCCCAGCATTTT.

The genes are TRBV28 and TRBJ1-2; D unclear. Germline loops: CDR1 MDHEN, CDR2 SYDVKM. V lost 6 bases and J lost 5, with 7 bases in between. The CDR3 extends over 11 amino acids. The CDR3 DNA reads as TGTGCCAGCAGGGATCAATATGGCTACACCTTC. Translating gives CASRDQYGYTF.

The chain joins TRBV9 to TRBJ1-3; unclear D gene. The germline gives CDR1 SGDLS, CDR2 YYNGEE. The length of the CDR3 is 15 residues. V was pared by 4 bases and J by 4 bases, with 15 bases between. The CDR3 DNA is TGTGCCAGCAGCTCGGGAGGAGGAGGGGGAAACACCATATATTTT. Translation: CASSSGGGGGNTIYF. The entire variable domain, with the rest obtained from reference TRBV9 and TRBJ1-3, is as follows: DSGVTQTPKHLITATGQRVTLRCSPRSGDLSVYWYQQSLDQGLQFLIQYYNGEERAKGNILERFSAQQFPDLHSELNLSSLELGDSALYFCASSSGGGGGNTIYFGEGSWLTVV.

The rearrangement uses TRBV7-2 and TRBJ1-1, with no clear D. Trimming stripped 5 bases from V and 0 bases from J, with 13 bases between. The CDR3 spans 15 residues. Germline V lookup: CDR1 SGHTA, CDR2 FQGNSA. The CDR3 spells CASSLAAGLNTEAFF. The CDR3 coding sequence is TGTGCCAGCAGCCTCGCAGCAGGTTTGAACACTGAAGCTTTCTTT.

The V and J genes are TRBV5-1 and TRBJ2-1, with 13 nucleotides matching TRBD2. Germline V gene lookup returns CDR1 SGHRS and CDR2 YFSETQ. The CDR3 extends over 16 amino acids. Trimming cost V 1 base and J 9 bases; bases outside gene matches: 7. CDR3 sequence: CASSLTTSGGISEQFF. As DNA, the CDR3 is TGCGCCAGCAGCTTGACGACTAGCGGGGGGATCAGTGAGCAGTTCTTC.

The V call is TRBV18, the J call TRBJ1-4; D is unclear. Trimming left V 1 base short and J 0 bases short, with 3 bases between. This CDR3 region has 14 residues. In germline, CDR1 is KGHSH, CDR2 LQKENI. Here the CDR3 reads CASSPQSTNEKLFF. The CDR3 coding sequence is TGTGCCAGCTCACCACAGTCAACTAATGAAAAACTGTTTTTT.

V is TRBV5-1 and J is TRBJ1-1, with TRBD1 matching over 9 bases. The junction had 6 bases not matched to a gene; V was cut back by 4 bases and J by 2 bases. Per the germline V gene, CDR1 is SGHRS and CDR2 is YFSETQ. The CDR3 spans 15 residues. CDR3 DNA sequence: TGCGCCAGCAGCCTACAACAGGGGGCCAACACTGAAGCTTTCTTT. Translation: CASSLQQGANTEAFF.

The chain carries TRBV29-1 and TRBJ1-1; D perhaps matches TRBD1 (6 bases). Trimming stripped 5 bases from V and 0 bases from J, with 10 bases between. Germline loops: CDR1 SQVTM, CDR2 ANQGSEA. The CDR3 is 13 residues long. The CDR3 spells CSVYDRLNTEAFF. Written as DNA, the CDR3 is TGCAGCGTTTACGACAGGCTGAACACTGAAGCTTTCTTT.

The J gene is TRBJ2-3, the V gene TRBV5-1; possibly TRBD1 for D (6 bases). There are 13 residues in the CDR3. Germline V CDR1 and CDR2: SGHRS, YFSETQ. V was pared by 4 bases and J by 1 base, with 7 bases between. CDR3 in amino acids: CASSPGGTDTQYF. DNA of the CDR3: TGCGCCAGCAGCCCAGGGGGCACAGATACGCAGTATTTT. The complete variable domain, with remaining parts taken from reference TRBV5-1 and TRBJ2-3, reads KAGVTQTPRYLIKTRGQQVTLSCSPISGHRSVSWYQQTPGQGLQFLFEYFSETQRNKGNFPGRFSGRQFSNSRSEMNVSTLELGDSALYLCASSPGGTDTQYFGPGTRLTVL.

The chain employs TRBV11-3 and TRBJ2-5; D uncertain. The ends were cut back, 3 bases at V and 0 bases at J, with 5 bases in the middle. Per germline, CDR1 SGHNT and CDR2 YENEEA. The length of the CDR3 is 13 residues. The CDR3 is CASSLSYQETQYF. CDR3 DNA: TGTGCCAGCAGCTTGTCGTACCAAGAGACCCAGTACTTC.

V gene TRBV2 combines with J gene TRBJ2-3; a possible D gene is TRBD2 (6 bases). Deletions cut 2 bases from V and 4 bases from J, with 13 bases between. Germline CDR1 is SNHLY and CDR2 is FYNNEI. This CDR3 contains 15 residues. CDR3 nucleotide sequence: TGTGCCAGCAGTGAATTGGACTATAGTCCAGATACGCAGTATTTT. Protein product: CASSELDYSPDTQYF.

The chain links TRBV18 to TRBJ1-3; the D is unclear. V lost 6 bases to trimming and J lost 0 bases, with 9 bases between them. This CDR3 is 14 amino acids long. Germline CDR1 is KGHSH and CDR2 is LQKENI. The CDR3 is CASSIGSSGNTIYF. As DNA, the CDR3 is TGTGCCAGCTCCATCGGAAGCTCTGGAAACACCATATATTTT.

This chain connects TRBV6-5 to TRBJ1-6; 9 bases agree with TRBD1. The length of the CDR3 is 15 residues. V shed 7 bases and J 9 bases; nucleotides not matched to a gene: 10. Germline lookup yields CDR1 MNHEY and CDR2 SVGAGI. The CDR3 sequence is CASTLAGTGISPLHF. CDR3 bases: TGTGCCAGCACCCTGGCCGGGACAGGGATTTCACCCCTCCACTTT.

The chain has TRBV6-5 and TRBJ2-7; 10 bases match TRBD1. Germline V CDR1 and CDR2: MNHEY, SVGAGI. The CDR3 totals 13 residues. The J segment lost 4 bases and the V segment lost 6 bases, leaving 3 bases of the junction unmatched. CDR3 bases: TGTGCCAGCAGAGACAGGGGGCGATACGAGCAGTACTTC. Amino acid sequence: CASRDRGRYEQYF.

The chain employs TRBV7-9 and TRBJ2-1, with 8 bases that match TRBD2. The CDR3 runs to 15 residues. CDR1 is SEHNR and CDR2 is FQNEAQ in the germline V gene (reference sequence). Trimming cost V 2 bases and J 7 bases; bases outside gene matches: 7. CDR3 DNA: TGTGCCAGCAGCTTATCCGGGGGGGCCTTTAATGAGCAGTTCTTC. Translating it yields CASSLSGGAFNEQFF.

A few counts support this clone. CDR3: CASKIGLAGVNEQFF. The CDR3 DNA reads TGTGCCAGCAAAATTGGCCTAGCGGGGGTCAATGAGCAGTTCTTC. The genes are TRBV6-5 and TRBJ2-1; 10 bases line up with TRBD2. This CDR3 is 15 amino acids long. The junction had 9 bases not matched to a gene; V was cut back by 7 bases and J by 6 bases. Germline lookup yields CDR1 MNHEY and CDR2 SVGAGI.

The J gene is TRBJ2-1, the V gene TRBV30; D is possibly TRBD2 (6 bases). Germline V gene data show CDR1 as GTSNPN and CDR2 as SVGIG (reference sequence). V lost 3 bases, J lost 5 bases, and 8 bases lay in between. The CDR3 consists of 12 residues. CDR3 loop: CAWSRGNNEQFF. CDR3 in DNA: TGTGCCTGGAGCCGGGGGAACAATGAGCAGTTCTTC.